The 12 T cell receptor beta chains presented below share a single source sample, sequenced in a study of shared clonotypes between healthy human individuals. Here immunoSEQ multiplex PCR was the method, and the copy in TCRdb shows in-frame clones only, minus some. The sample contains more than 2 million clones, roughly 95% of which appear only once. Sequencing was performed on naive CD4+ T cells sorted from blood. The subset denotes: CD45RA+ positively selected. These receptors were collected from a man aged 18 to 30 in good health.

The chain recombines TRBV6-5 with TRBJ1-5, with D hard to call. The germline CDR1 and CDR2 sequences are MNHEY and SVGAGI. The CDR3 sequence is 14 residues long. Trimming took 0 bases from V and 6 from J, leaving 9 bases between them. CDR3 sequence (DNA): TGTGCCAGCAGTTACTCGATAGCGGGTCAGCCCCAGCATTTT. This gives the protein CASSYSIAGQPQHF.

V gene TRBV6-5 combines with J gene TRBJ1-2; no firm D call. The CDR3 totals 14 residues. Germline CDR1 reads MNHEY; CDR2 reads SVGAGI. The V end was cut by 0 bases, the J end by 8 bases, with 13 bases between. For the CDR3, the DNA is TGTGCCAGCAGTTACTCGGATCAGACCGGGGGCTACACCTTC. This sequence encodes CASSYSDQTGGYTF.

On this clone: The same CDR3 can be traced to other DNA sequences in this sample. The rearrangement joins TRBV30 to TRBJ1-3; 7 bases are shared with TRBD1. With V trimmed by 3 bases and J by 2 bases, 4 bases remained unmatched. The CDR3 is made up of 14 amino acids. Per germline, CDR1 GTSNPN and CDR2 SVGIG (reference sequence). The CDR3 DNA reads as TGTGCCTGGAGGGGGCAGGGGGCTGGAAACACCATATATTTT. As protein: CAWRGQGAGNTIYF.

The chain recombines TRBV19 with TRBJ2-7; 12 nucleotides line up with TRBD1. The germline CDR1 and CDR2 sequences are LNHDA and SQIVND (reference sequence). V shed 3 bases and J 4 bases; nucleotides not matched to a gene: 4. The CDR3 runs 15 residues. DNA for the CDR3: TGTGCCAGTAGTATGGGGACAGGGGGCAGGTACGAGCAGTACTTC. Translation: CASSMGTGGRYEQYF.

On this clone itself: The junction does not match germline at one end; this may be a read error. This chain links TRBV2 with TRBJ1-2, with D perhaps TRBD1 (6 bases). CDR3 length: 10 amino acids. Germline V gene data show CDR1 as SNHLY and CDR2 as FYNNEI. The CDR3 protein is CATKGPGEAF. The CDR3 DNA is TGTGCCACCAAAGGTCCAGGGGAAGCCTTC.

In its sample, this clone was seen once. The rearrangement uses TRBV5-1 and TRBJ2-3; 12 nucleotides line up with TRBD1. V shed 4 bases, J shed 5 bases, and the junction held 5 bases outside the gene matches. Germline-derived CDR1 and CDR2 are SGHRS and YFSETQ. This CDR3 spans 15 amino acids. The CDR3 is CASSRDRGRGDTQYF. The CDR3, as DNA: TGCGCCAGCAGCAGGGACAGGGGGCGCGGAGATACGCAGTATTTT.

The chain couples TRBV5-1 to TRBJ2-6, with D unclear. Germline V lookup: CDR1 SGHRS, CDR2 YFSETQ. Trimming took 0 bases from V and 10 from J, leaving 11 bases between them. This CDR3 has 14 residues. CDR3 coding DNA: TGCGCCAGCAGCTTGGACTTCCAGGTGAACGTCCTGACTTTC. Residues: CASSLDFQVNVLTF.

Note on this clone: Other DNA sequences from this sample encode an identical CDR3 as well. J is TRBJ1-2 and V is TRBV18; weak D call: TRBD1 (6 bases). The CDR3 extends over 13 amino acids. Trimming took off 3 bases at V and 4 bases at J, with 9 bases between the two ends. Germline loops: CDR1 KGHSH, CDR2 LQKENI. The CDR3: CASSPDRSYGYTF. DNA of the CDR3: TGTGCCAGCTCACCGGACAGATCCTATGGCTACACCTTC.

The J gene is TRBJ2-7, the V gene TRBV5-4, with D unresolved. The CDR3 consists of 15 residues. Germline V lookup: CDR1 SGHNT, CDR2 YYREEE (reference sequence). V was cut by 0 bases and J by 3 bases, with 13 bases left in between. The CDR3: CASSLAATSDYEQYF. DNA of the CDR3: TGTGCCAGCAGCTTGGCAGCTACTTCGGACTACGAGCAGTACTTC.

About this clone itself: The same CDR3 can be traced to other DNA sequences in this sample. This chain joins TRBV28 and TRBJ2-2; D is perhaps TRBD1 or TRBD2 (5 bases each). Germline lookup yields CDR1 MDHEN and CDR2 SYDVKM. CDR3 length: 13 residues. Trimming stripped 6 bases from V and 1 base from J, with 6 bases between. The CDR3 DNA sequence: TGTGCCAGCAGGGGGGTGAACACCGGGGAGCTGTTTTTT. Amino acid sequence: CASRGVNTGELFF.

This clone was counted once. The rearrangement links TRBV6-1 to TRBJ1-1; no definite D call. Germline V gives CDR1 MNHNS, CDR2 SASEGT. The CDR3 runs to 15 residues. V lost 4 bases, J lost 7 bases, and 19 bases lay in between. This chain's CDR3 is CASSGPAGPPGEAFF. The CDR3 DNA reads TGTGCCAGCAGTGGACCAGCTGGACCCCCCGGTGAAGCTTTCTTT.

The chain has TRBV7-2 and TRBJ1-3; D is undetermined. CDR3 length: 14 residues. CDR1 SGHTA and CDR2 FQGNSA come from the germline V gene. The V end was cut by 6 bases, the J end by 0 bases, with 9 bases between. In DNA, the CDR3 is TGTGCCAGCAGGGACCTTAGCTCTGGAAACACCATATATTTT. It specifies CASRDLSSGNTIYF.